One and the same sample provided the 26 T cell receptor beta chains below, sequenced in a study of T cell responses to AZD1222 COVID-19 vaccine. Data came from immunoSEQ multiplex PCR; TCRdb stores just in-frame clones and leaves some out. The repertoire holds about 140,000 clones, with about 90% as singletons. This material consisted of peripheral blood, taken on day 0 of AZD1222 vaccination. The receptor set was obtained from an adult in good health.

The CDR3 DNA sequence: TGTGCCAGCAGCTTGGGCAGAGTTAACTATGGCTACACCTTC. This encodes CASSLGRVNYGYTF. This chain joins TRBV7-9 and TRBJ1-2; D call uncertain. The germline V and J ends were trimmed by 3 bases and 1 base, with 9 bases remaining between them. Germline-derived CDR1 and CDR2 are SEHNR and FQNEAQ (reference sequence). This CDR3 has 14 amino acids.

The chain has TRBV5-6 and TRBJ2-3; D unclear. The V gene's germline CDR1 is SGHDT and CDR2 YYEEEE. Between the trimmed V and J ends, which lost 5 bases and 5 bases, there was a span of 9 bases. The CDR3 covers 12 residues. DNA for the CDR3: TGTGCCAGCAGTCCCCAATTAGATACGCAGTATTTT. This sequence encodes CASSPQLDTQYF. Looking up the rest from reference TRBV5-6 and TRBJ2-3 gives the full variable domain: DAGVTQSPTHLIKTRGQQVTLRCSPKSGHDTVSWYQQALGQGPQFIFQYYEEEERQRGNFPDRFSGHQFPNYSSELNVNALLLGDSALYLCASSPQLDTQYFGPGTRLTVL.

The chain is built from TRBV3-1 (or the pseudogene TRBV3-2) and TRBJ2-1; D unresolved. Germline V gene lookup returns CDR1 LGHDT and CDR2 YNNKEL (reference sequence). The CDR3 is 14 residues long. Trimming took 0 bases from V and 5 from J, leaving 8 bases between them. In DNA, the CDR3 is TGTGCCAGCAGCCAAGAAGGCGCCGACAATGAGCAGTTCTTC. Amino acids: CASSQEGADNEQFF.

This clone was seen once. The V call is TRBV28, the J call TRBJ2-7; no firm D call. The CDR3 has 11 residues. Germline values: CDR1 MDHEN, CDR2 SYDVKM. V lost 4 bases and J 6 bases, leaving 7 bases between the germline ends. CDR3 in amino acids: CASSSLAEQYF. The DNA for the CDR3 is TGTGCCAGCAGTTCGCTTGCCGAGCAGTACTTC.

The J gene is TRBJ2-1, the V gene TRBV7-3, with D unclear. The CDR3 spans 18 residues. V dropped 1 base and J dropped 0 bases, with 16 bases sitting between them. In germline, CDR1 is SGHTA, CDR2 FQGTGA. CDR3 amino acids: CASSLRAEAFSSYNEQFF. The CDR3 DNA is TGTGCCAGCAGCTTAAGGGCAGAAGCTTTTAGCTCCTACAATGAGCAGTTCTTC. Variable domain in full (rest from reference TRBV7-3 and TRBJ2-1): GAGVSQTPSNKVTEKGKYVELRCDPISGHTALYWYRQSLGQGPEFLIYFQGTGAADDSGLPNDRFFAVRPEGSVSTLKIQRTERGDSAVYLCASSLRAEAFSSYNEQFFGPGTRLTVL.

This clone was seen many times. This sequence joins TRBV4-3 and TRBJ2-7, with D hard to call. CDR1 and CDR2 from the germline V gene are LGHNA and YSLEER. The CDR3 is made up of 15 amino acids. Trimming left V 0 bases short and J 4 bases short, with 13 bases between. CDR3 sequence (DNA): TGCGCCAGCAGCCAAGATGCAGGCGGTAGGTACGAGCAGTACTTC. Its translation: CASSQDAGGRYEQYF.

Only a few counts were recorded for this clone. The CDR3 reads CATSSQRAQGGGGYTF. For the CDR3, the DNA is TGTGCCACCAGCTCCCAAAGGGCACAGGGGGGCGGTGGCTACACCTTC. The chain uses TRBV15 and TRBJ1-2; TRBD1 matches at 8 bases. This CDR3 has 16 residues. V was pared by 5 bases and J by 7 bases, with 15 bases of the junction left unmatched. Germline CDR1 LNHNV, CDR2 YYDKDF (reference sequence).

The gene calls are TRBV3-1 (or the pseudogene TRBV3-2) and TRBJ1-5; 9 bases line up with TRBD1. J gave up 5 bases and V 4 bases, and 15 bases lay outside the gene matches. There are 18 residues in the CDR3. Germline V gives CDR1 LGHDT, CDR2 YNNKEL (reference sequence). The CDR3 region is CASSPVPGQGPVHQPQHF. The DNA of the CDR3 is TGTGCCAGCAGCCCCGTCCCGGGACAGGGACCCGTCCATCAGCCCCAGCATTTT.

The chain recombines TRBV6-6 with TRBJ1-2; 8 bases match TRBD1. The CDR3 contains 14 residues. Trimming took 6 bases from V and 7 from J; bases not matched to a gene: 10. Germline loops: CDR1 MNHNY, CDR2 SVGAGI (reference sequence). The CDR3 spells CASRKDRVVVGYTF. CDR3 bases: TGTGCCAGCAGGAAGGACAGGGTTGTTGTTGGCTACACCTTC.

The J gene is TRBJ1-2, the V gene TRBV18; the match to TRBD1 covers 8 bases. The CDR3 has 13 amino acids. V trimming: 5 bases; J trimming: 6 bases; junction bases outside the gene matches: 5. Germline CDR1 is KGHSH and CDR2 is LQKENI. The chain's CDR3 is CASSSTGEDGYTF. The CDR3 coding sequence is TGTGCCAGCTCATCGACAGGGGAGGATGGCTACACCTTC.

The V and J genes are TRBV28 and TRBJ1-1; D unresolved. The CDR3 consists of 15 residues. Per germline, CDR1 MDHEN and CDR2 SYDVKM. Between the trimmed V and J ends, which lost 1 base and 0 bases, there was a span of 9 bases. CDR3 protein: CASSLYPEMNTEAFF. Here the CDR3 DNA reads TGTGCCAGCAGTTTATACCCGGAGATGAACACTGAAGCTTTCTTT.

The J gene is TRBJ2-5, the V gene TRBV29-1; TRBD2 matches at 13 bases. V lost 1 base, J lost 4 bases, and 6 bases stayed unmatched. Germline values: CDR1 SQVTM, CDR2 ANQGSEA. This CDR3 has 16 amino acids. The CDR3 here is CSVEGGTSGIGETQYF. The CDR3 DNA is TGCAGCGTTGAAGGGGGGACTAGCGGGATTGGAGAGACCCAGTACTTC.

V gene TRBV28 combines with J gene TRBJ1-5, with 8 bases aligning to TRBD1. The junction had 7 bases not matched to a gene; V was cut back by 3 bases and J by 3 bases. The CDR3 totals 16 residues. Germline-derived CDR1 and CDR2 are MDHEN and SYDVKM. Here the CDR3 reads CASSLQGASNNQPQHF. The DNA of the CDR3 is TGTGCCAGCAGTTTGCAGGGGGCGAGTAACAATCAGCCCCAGCATTTT.

The chain uses TRBV15 and TRBJ1-2; TRBD1 matches at 8 bases. With 3 bases clipped from V and 5 bases from J, the junction kept 11 bases outside the gene matches. The CDR3 length is 16 residues. CDR1 and CDR2 from the germline V gene are LNHNV and YYDKDF (reference sequence). The CDR3 here is CATSRMTGATPYGYTF. The CDR3 DNA is TGTGCCACCAGCAGGATGACAGGGGCCACCCCATATGGCTACACCTTC. Drawing the rest from reference TRBV15 and TRBJ1-2, the complete variable domain is DAMVIQNPRYQVTQFGKPVTLSCSQTLNHNVMYWYQQKSSQAPKLLFHYYDKDFNNEADTPDNFQSRRPNTSFCFLDIRSPGLGDTAMYLCATSRMTGATPYGYTFGSGTRLTVV.

This clone was picked up one time. The chain is built from TRBV6-5 and TRBJ2-7; 9 bases line up with TRBD1. V lost 8 bases and J lost 6; bases outside the gene matches: 11. CDR1 MNHEY and CDR2 SVGAGI come from the germline V gene. CDR3 length: 14 amino acids. In DNA form, the CDR3 reads TGTGCCAGCCTCGGGACAGGGCCACTCGGCGAGCAGTACTTC. Translating gives CASLGTGPLGEQYF.

This chain links TRBV5-4 with TRBJ1-5; the D gene is possibly TRBD1 (5 bases). The germline CDR1 and CDR2 sequences are SGHNT and YYREEE (reference sequence). The CDR3 spans 17 residues. The ends were cut back, 2 bases at V and 0 bases at J, with 15 bases in the middle. The CDR3 DNA reads TGTGCCAGCAGCTTTAAGGGGTCAACCGATAGCAATCAGCCCCAGCATTTT. Amino acid sequence: CASSFKGSTDSNQPQHF.

This chain uses TRBV6-5 with TRBJ2-7; no clear D gene. Germline V gene lookup returns CDR1 MNHEY and CDR2 SVGAGI. Trimming cost V 0 bases and J 3 bases, with 12 bases left between them. This CDR3 spans 15 amino acids. CDR3 DNA sequence: TGTGCCAGCAGTTACTCTGGGCAGGCCCGCTACGAGCAGTACTTC. It encodes CASSYSGQARYEQYF.

J is TRBJ1-1 and V is TRBV7-9; TRBD1 might be the D (6 bases). The CDR3 has 15 amino acids. V dropped 1 base and J dropped 5 bases, with 14 bases sitting between them. Germline V gene data show CDR1 as SEHNR and CDR2 as FQNEAQ (reference sequence). The CDR3 DNA sequence: TGTGCCAGCAGCTTAGTGGCAGGGGAAGGAACTGAAGCTTTCTTT. Translating gives CASSLVAGEGTEAFF.

The chain couples TRBV11-3 to TRBJ2-1; D remains unclear. V lost 1 base and J 3 bases, leaving 7 bases between the germline ends. Looked up from germline, CDR1 is SGHNT and CDR2 is YENEEA. The CDR3 consists of 14 residues. This CDR3 is CASSLGAGYNEQFF. The CDR3 DNA is TGTGCCAGCAGCTTAGGGGCTGGCTACAATGAGCAGTTCTTC.

The chain has TRBV12-3 or TRBV12-4 and TRBJ2-1; D uncertain. V was shortened by 3 bases and J by 4 bases, with 4 bases between the two germline ends. The CDR3 sequence is 12 residues long. Here the CDR3 reads CASSFGYNEQFF. CDR3 in DNA: TGTGCCAGCAGTTTCGGTTACAATGAGCAGTTCTTC.

The chain couples TRBV28 to TRBJ1-2, with 7 bases that match TRBD1. Germline V gene data show CDR1 as MDHEN and CDR2 as SYDVKM. V lost 5 bases and J lost 4; bases outside the gene matches: 7. The length of the CDR3 is 14 residues. The CDR3 bases are TGTGCCAGCAGTCCTCGGACAGGAATCTATGGCTACACCTTC. Amino acids: CASSPRTGIYGYTF.

The V call is TRBV25-1, the J call TRBJ1-6; the match to TRBD1 covers 9 bases. J lost 7 bases, V lost 5 bases, and 6 bases had no gene match. From germline, CDR1 is MGHDK and CDR2 SYGVNS. This CDR3 has 15 residues. The CDR3 region has the DNA TGTGCCAGCAGTTCCTCGGACAGGGGAAATTCACCCCTCCACTTT. Amino acids: CASSSSDRGNSPLHF. Supplemented by reference TRBV25-1 and TRBJ1-6, the full variable domain reads EADIYQTPRYLVIGTGKKITLECSQTMGHDKMYWYQQDPGMELHLIHYSYGVNSTEKGDLSSESTVSRIRTEHFPLTLESARPSHTSQYLCASSSSDRGNSPLHFGNGTRLTVT.

This chain joins TRBV10-2 and TRBJ1-5; 9 bases are shared with TRBD1. V lost 6 bases, J lost 0 bases, and 12 bases stayed unmatched. This CDR3 contains 18 residues. Germline CDR1 and CDR2: WSHSY and SAAADI. The CDR3 is CASRAGTGTGYSNQPQHF. The CDR3 nucleotides are TGCGCCAGCAGAGCCGGGACAGGGACTGGTTATAGCAATCAGCCCCAGCATTTT.

This clone qualifies as medium-sized. The genes are TRBV4-3 and TRBJ1-5; TRBD1 is a possible D gene (5 bases). Germline CDR1 and CDR2: LGHNA and YSLEER. The V end was cut by 0 bases, the J end by 4 bases, with 10 bases between. The CDR3 contains 15 residues. CDR3 sequence: CASSQEWGGNQPQHF. CDR3 in DNA: TGCGCCAGCAGCCAAGAGTGGGGGGGGAATCAGCCCCAGCATTTT.

The chain employs TRBV18 and TRBJ2-2, with a weak D call TRBD1 (5 bases). This CDR3 comprises 16 residues. CDR1 is KGHSH and CDR2 is LQKENI in the germline V gene. The V gene lost 4 bases and the J gene lost 1 base, with 13 bases spanning the gap. Here the CDR3 reads CASSRLTGLNTGELFF. The CDR3 bases are TGTGCCAGCTCACGACTCACAGGCCTGAACACCGGGGAGCTGTTTTTT. Combining the CDR3 with reference TRBV18 and TRBJ2-2 gives the whole variable domain NAGVMQNPRHLVRRRGQEARLRCSPMKGHSHVYWYRQLPEEGLKFMVYLQKENIIDESGMPKERFSAEFPKEGPSILRIQQVVRGDSAAYFCASSRLTGLNTGELFFGEGSRLTVL.

The chain has TRBV7-2 and TRBJ2-7; 8 nucleotides agree with TRBD1. CDR3 length: 14 amino acids. The germline V gene has CDR1 SGHTA and CDR2 FQGNSA. V lost 5 bases, J lost 5 bases, and 8 bases stayed unmatched. The CDR3 DNA reads as TGTGCCAGCAGCCTATTGGGACAGGTCAACGAGCAGTACTTC. This translates into CASSLLGQVNEQYF.